This T cell receptor beta chain was recorded in a study of blood T cell repertoires in COVID-19. Study-wide background: Samples came from the United States, Italy and Spain, spanning acute and convalescent COVID-19. Sources were T cells, B-cell-depleted T cells, or PBMCs; the material itself was cDNA or gDNA.

This clone was observed once. CDR3 length equals 14 residues. Germline lookup yields CDR1 MNHEY and CDR2 SMNVEV (reference sequence). V shed 3 bases and J shed 5 bases, with 8 bases lying between them. Authors' processing steps: For nucleated cells, counts were estimated from reference gene primer amplification. Some clones are missing from TCRdb's copy, which holds only in-frame ones; the method was immunoSEQ multiplex PCR. From that table come the V and J calls and clone size; the DNA was used to work out D and trimming. The data show about 350,000 clones, with about nine tenths seen just once and over 0.9% held by the top ten. Participants were placed into cohorts based on the clinical history they reported.

The receptor's source is a young woman who had been exposed to COVID-19. The chain has TRBV27 and TRBJ1-6; D possibly corresponds to TRBD1 (6 bases). Sequenced: PBMCs or T cells enriched from blood (not recorded which). The CDR3 sequence: CASSFGTNNSPLHF. DNA for the CDR3: TGTGCCAGCAGTTTCGGGACAAATAATTCACCCCTCCACTTT.